Detailed here is one TCR beta chain. What it binds is not known. CDR3 length: 14 residues. V was shortened by 2 bases and J by 4 bases, with 12 bases between the two germline ends. Looked up from germline, CDR1 is MNHEY and CDR2 is SMNVEV (reference sequence). 60 Vbeta and 13 Jbeta primers were used in PCR. Repertoires were generated with immunoSEQ multiplex PCR, while TCRdb's copy carries only in-frame clones and drops some. The top ten clones hold 1.5% to 2% of a sample with around 200,000 clones, almost 80% of them seen once. The entry originates in a study of cytomegalovirus exposure and HLA in healthy donors. Study findings and constraints: The productive fraction for most TCR beta V segments was about 87% or about 30% in an earlier analysis.

The clonotype was recovered from a man aged 18 to 35 in good health and CMV-seronegative. V gene TRBV27 combines with J gene TRBJ2-7; D is possibly TRBD2 (5 bases). What was sequenced was PBMCs. CDR3 nucleotides: TGTGCCAGCAGTTTAAATGGCCGGGGTTACGAGCAGTACTTC. This translates into CASSLNGRGYEQYF.